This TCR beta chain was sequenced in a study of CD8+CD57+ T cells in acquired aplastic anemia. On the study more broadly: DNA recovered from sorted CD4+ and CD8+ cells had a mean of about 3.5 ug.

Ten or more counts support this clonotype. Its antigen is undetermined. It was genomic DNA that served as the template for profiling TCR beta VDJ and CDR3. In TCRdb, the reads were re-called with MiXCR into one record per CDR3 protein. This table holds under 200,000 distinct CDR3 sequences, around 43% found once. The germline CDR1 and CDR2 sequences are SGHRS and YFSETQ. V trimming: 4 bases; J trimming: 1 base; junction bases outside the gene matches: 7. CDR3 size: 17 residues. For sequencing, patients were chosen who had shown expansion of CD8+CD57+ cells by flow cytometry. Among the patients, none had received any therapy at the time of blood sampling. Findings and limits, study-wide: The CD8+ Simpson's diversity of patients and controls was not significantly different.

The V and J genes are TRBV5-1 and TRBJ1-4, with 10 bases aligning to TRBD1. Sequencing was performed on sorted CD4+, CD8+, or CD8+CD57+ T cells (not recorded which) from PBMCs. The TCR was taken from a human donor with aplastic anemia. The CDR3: CASSPYRDRGTNEKLFF. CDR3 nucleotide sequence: TGCGCCAGCAGCCCCTATAGGGACAGGGGAACTAATGAAAAACTGTTTTTT.